Each of the 17 T cell receptor beta chains below was sequenced from the same sample in a study of CD8 T cells in Susac syndrome. The RNA, about 0.5 to 1 ug, was put through reverse transcription using random hexamers. MiXCR, applied by TCRdb to the immunoSEQ multiplex PCR reads, yields one record per CDR3 protein. Here the sample spans about 250,000 distinct CDR3 sequences, 80% to 95% being singletons. The sample consisted of CD4+ T cells from PBMCs. Source of these receptors: a human donor with multiple sclerosis.

CDR3 protein: CASSLPNTEAFF. CDR3 coding DNA: TGTGCCAGCAGTTTACCGAACACTGAAGCTTTCTTT. The genes are TRBV12-3 or TRBV12-4 and TRBJ1-1, with D unclear. Trimming shortened V by 2 bases and J by 1 base, and 2 bases separated the two germline ends. This CDR3 region has 12 residues.

This rearrangement joins TRBV30 to TRBJ2-1, with 14 nucleotides matching TRBD2. The CDR3 is 16 amino acids. The ends lost 3 bases at V and 12 bases at J; junction bases unmatched: 13. The germline CDR1 and CDR2 sequences are GTSNPN and SVGIG (reference sequence). The CDR3 spells CAWRATGTSGRWGQFF. The CDR3 coding sequence is TGTGCCTGGAGGGCGACCGGGACTAGCGGGAGATGGGGGCAGTTCTTC.

This clonotype came up once. The chain combines TRBV20-1 with TRBJ2-5; the match to TRBD2 covers 12 bases. V lost 0 bases, J lost 9 bases, and 5 bases stayed unmatched. The CDR3 is 14 residues long. CDR1 and CDR2 (germline): DFQATT, SNEGSKA (reference sequence). Here the CDR3 DNA reads TGCAGTGCTAGAGATCGCACTAGCGGGGGGCCCCAGTACTTC. Translation: CSARDRTSGGPQYF.

V and J are TRBV7-9 and TRBJ2-6, with D maybe TRBD2 (6 bases). The CDR3 has 16 residues. Trimming stripped 6 bases from V and 0 bases from J, with 12 bases between. CDR1 SEHNR and CDR2 FQNEAQ come from the germline V gene (reference sequence). The CDR3 loop is CASRHSGDSGANVLTF. DNA of the CDR3: TGTGCCAGCAGACATAGCGGTGACTCTGGGGCCAACGTCCTGACTTTC.

The J gene is TRBJ1-4, the V gene TRBV19; D gene uncertain. The length of the CDR3 is 16 residues. Germline lookup yields CDR1 LNHDA and CDR2 SQIVND (reference sequence). Deletions cut 5 bases from V and 4 bases from J, with 17 bases between. DNA of the CDR3: TGTGCCAGTAGTCCTTTTCTGGCAGGAGGTAATGAAAAACTGTTTTTT. This translates into CASSPFLAGGNEKLFF.

The chain combines TRBV5-6 with TRBJ2-1; D uncertain. This CDR3 has 16 amino acids. Germline V gene sequence: CDR1 SGHDT, CDR2 YYEEEE. Trimming left V 4 bases short and J 2 bases short, with 16 bases between. The CDR3 here is CASSLRRVRTYNEQFF. The CDR3 bases are TGTGCCAGCAGCCTGAGACGGGTCCGAACCTACAATGAGCAGTTCTTC.

The chain carries TRBV20-1 and TRBJ1-6; D gene ambiguous. V was shortened by 6 bases and J by 7 bases, with 13 bases between the two germline ends. CDR1 is DFQATT and CDR2 is SNEGSKA in the germline V gene (reference sequence). The length of the CDR3 is 13 residues. DNA for the CDR3: TGCAGTGCACAAGGCCCACAAAATTCACCCCTCCACTTT. Residues: CSAQGPQNSPLHF.

The gene calls are TRBV7-9 and TRBJ1-5; D call uncertain. V shed 5 bases and J shed 1 base, with 9 bases lying between them. This CDR3 has 14 residues. Looked up from germline, CDR1 is SEHNR and CDR2 is FQNEAQ (reference sequence). The CDR3 spells CASSIVSSNQPQHF. The DNA of the CDR3 is TGTGCCAGCAGCATCGTTTCAAGCAATCAGCCCCAGCATTTT.

This chain uses TRBV11-3 with TRBJ1-2, with TRBD1 as a possible D gene (6 bases). This CDR3 is built from 13 residues. From germline, CDR1 is SGHNT and CDR2 YENEEA. Trimming cost V 7 bases and J 8 bases, with 17 bases left between them. The CDR3 loop is CASTLGGARGYTF. DNA for the CDR3: TGTGCCAGCACCCTCGGGGGGGCAAGGGGCTACACCTTC.

The chain recombines TRBV20-1 with TRBJ2-3; 7 bases align to TRBD2. The CDR3 has 15 amino acids. The V segment lost 6 bases and the J segment 3 bases; nucleotides outside the gene matches: 12. CDR1 is DFQATT, CDR2 SNEGSKA, per germline (reference sequence). CDR3: CSAHAQGGWTDTQYF. The CDR3 DNA sequence: TGCAGTGCCCACGCTCAGGGAGGGTGGACAGATACGCAGTATTTT.

This sequence joins TRBV3-1 and TRBJ2-1, with TRBD2 identical over 11 bases. The CDR3 sequence is 17 residues long. The germline gives CDR1 LGHDT, CDR2 YNNKEL (reference sequence). Trimming took 0 bases from V and 7 from J; bases not matched to a gene: 8. As DNA, the CDR3 is TGTGCCAGCAGCCAAGAAGAGGGCCTAGCGGGAGGTAATGAGCAGTTCTTC. This gives the protein CASSQEEGLAGGNEQFF.

The chain couples TRBV12-3 or TRBV12-4 to TRBJ1-5; D not resolved. V was trimmed by 1 base and J by 10 bases, leaving 8 bases between them. The CDR3 has 12 amino acids. The CDR3 nucleotides read TGTGCCAGCAGTTTAGGGACCCTTCCCCAGCATTTT. Encoded protein: CASSLGTLPQHF.

This chain connects TRBV27 to TRBJ2-7, with D possibly matching TRBD1 (6 bases). V lost 0 bases and J 0 bases, leaving 21 bases between the germline ends. The CDR3 is 19 amino acids. Germline V gene sequence: CDR1 MNHEY, CDR2 SMNVEV (reference sequence). In DNA form, the CDR3 reads TGTGCCAGCAGTTTATCCGGGGTAAGGGGGTCCAGGGCCTCCTACGAGCAGTACTTC. This gives the protein CASSLSGVRGSRASYEQYF.

This sequence joins TRBV29-1 and TRBJ1-1; no clear D. The CDR3 loop spans 12 amino acids. Trimming stripped 8 bases from V and 1 base from J, with 11 bases between. Germline V CDR1 and CDR2: SQVTM, ANQGSEA. Here the CDR3 reads CSSWTGNTEAFF. Written as DNA, the CDR3 is TGCAGCTCATGGACGGGGAACACTGAAGCTTTCTTT. The whole variable domain, filled in from reference TRBV29-1 and TRBJ1-1, reads SAVISQKPSRDICQRGTSLTIQCQVDSQVTMMFWYRQQPGQSLTLIATANQGSEATYESGFVIDKFPISRPNLTFSTLTVSNMSPEDSSIYLCSSWTGNTEAFFGQGTRLTVV.

This rearrangement joins TRBV20-1 to TRBJ2-5; D unclear. The V end lost 2 bases, the J end lost 9 bases, and 25 bases lay between the germline ends. Germline CDR1 is DFQATT and CDR2 is SNEGSKA (reference sequence). This CDR3 has 16 residues. CDR3 residues: CSARPNFRQYRVAQYF. CDR3 DNA sequence: TGCAGTGCTAGACCCAACTTCCGTCAATATCGGGTAGCCCAGTACTTC.

The chain employs TRBV20-1 and TRBJ2-4; 10 bases agree with TRBD2. V gave up 6 bases and J gave up 9 bases; unmatched junction bases: 11. This CDR3 spans 14 amino acids. Germline V lookup: CDR1 DFQATT, CDR2 SNEGSKA (reference sequence). The CDR3 sequence: CSAPGVRTSGIQYF. The CDR3 nucleotides read TGCAGTGCCCCAGGGGTTAGGACTAGCGGCATTCAGTACTTC.

This rearrangement joins TRBV12-5 to TRBJ1-5, with D possibly being TRBD1 (5 bases). This CDR3 comprises 18 residues. Germline lookup yields CDR1 LGHNT and CDR2 FRNRAP. V dropped 3 bases and J dropped 0 bases, with 18 bases sitting between them. CDR3 region: CASGLGAPQGDSNQPQHF. The CDR3 DNA follows: TGTGCTAGTGGTTTAGGGGCCCCCCAGGGCGATAGCAATCAGCCCCAGCATTTT. Complete variable domain (other parts from reference TRBV12-5 and TRBJ1-5): DARVTQTPRHKVTEMGQEVTMRCQPILGHNTVFWYRQTMMQGLELLAYFRNRAPLDDSGMPKDRFSAEMPDATLATLKIQPSEPRDSAVYFCASGLGAPQGDSNQPQHFGDGTRLSIL.